Below, one T cell receptor beta chain is given with its context. The sample originates from a study of blood T cell repertoires in COVID-19. About the research overall: The samples span acute and convalescent COVID-19 from the United States, Italy and Spain.

TCRdb's table, derived via immunoSEQ multiplex PCR, lists solely in-frame clones and lacks some. The table shows around 81,000 clones, with approximately 86% occurring only once. The ends lost 6 bases at V and 4 bases at J; junction bases unmatched: 9. Germline-derived CDR1 and CDR2 are KGHSH and LQKENI. CDR3 length: 14 residues. The rearrangement joins TRBV18 to TRBJ2-7, with 7 positions matching TRBD2. The sample taken for sequencing was peripheral blood. The sequence was obtained from a man in his 70s with acute or convalescent COVID-19. The CDR3 bases are TGTGCCAGCTCCCGGTCGGGACTAAGTTACGAGCAGTACTTC. It codes for CASSRSGLSYEQYF.